This T cell receptor beta chain was observed in a study of T-cell reconstitution after alpha-beta-depleted transplantation in children. For TCRbeta, the library was prepared with unique molecular identifiers. TCRdb itself ran the PCR reads through MiXCR, one entry per CDR3 protein. The profile shows more than 500,000 distinct CDR3 sequences, about an eighth of them singletons. Broader study findings: Newly produced T cells mostly accounted for T-cell counts and diversity one year post-transplant. At around two months after transplant, the alpha-beta T cells were reportedly derived from several hundred expanded clones that came from non-depleted graft cells.

CDR1 and CDR2 from the germline V gene are KGHDR and SFDVKD. The CDR3 totals 12 residues. The germline V and J ends were trimmed by 7 bases and 5 bases, with 9 bases remaining between them. With respect to this clonotype: The antigen is not known.

This sequence originates from a female patient aged 2 to 10 who had a stem cell transplant for aplastic anemia, so the T cells may come from the graft donor. The specimen comprised PBMCs, mostly from graft donor cells, sampled 180 days after TCRalphabeta/CD19-depleted stem cell transplant. J is TRBJ2-3 and V is TRBV24-1; D not certain. Written as DNA, the CDR3 is TGTGCCACCAGCATCAACGTAGATACGCAGTATTTT. This gives the protein CATSINVDTQYF.